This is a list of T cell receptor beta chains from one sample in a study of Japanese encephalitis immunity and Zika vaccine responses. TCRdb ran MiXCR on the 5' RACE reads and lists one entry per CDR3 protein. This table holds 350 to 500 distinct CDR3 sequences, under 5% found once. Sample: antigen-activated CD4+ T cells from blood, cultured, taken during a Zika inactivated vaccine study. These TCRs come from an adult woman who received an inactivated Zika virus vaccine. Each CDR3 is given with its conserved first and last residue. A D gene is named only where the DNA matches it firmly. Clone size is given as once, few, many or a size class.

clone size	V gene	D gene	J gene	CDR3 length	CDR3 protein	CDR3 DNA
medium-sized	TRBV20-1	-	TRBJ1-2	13	CSIDRGDGNGYTF	TGCAGTATAGATCGGGGTGATGGGAATGGCTACACCTTC
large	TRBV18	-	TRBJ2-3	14	CASSPLGRTDTQYF	TGTGCCAGCTCACCTCTAGGGCGGACAGATACGCAGTATTTT
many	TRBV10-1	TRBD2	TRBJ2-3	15	CASSKGLSYTDTQYF	TGCGCCAGCAGTAAGGGACTATCCTACACAGATACGCAGTATTTT
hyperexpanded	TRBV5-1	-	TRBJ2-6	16	CASSLPTRSGANVLTF	TGCGCCAGCAGCCTACCGACTCGCTCTGGGGCCAACGTCCTGACTTTC
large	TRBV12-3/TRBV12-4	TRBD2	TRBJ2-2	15	CASRLLAGGPGELFF	TGTGCCAGCAGACTCCTAGCGGGGGGGCCCGGGGAGCTGTTTTTT
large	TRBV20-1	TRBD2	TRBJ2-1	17	CSARDPGSGLSYNEQFF	TGCAGTGCTAGAGATCCAGGTAGCGGGCTTTCCTACAATGAGCAGTTCTTC
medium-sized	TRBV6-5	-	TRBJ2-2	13	CASSSANTGELFF	TGTGCCAGCAGCTCGGCGAACACCGGGGAGCTGTTTTTT
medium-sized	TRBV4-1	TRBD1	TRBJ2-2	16	CASSQRDRGLAGELFF	TGCGCCAGCAGCCAGAGGGACAGGGGGTTGGCCGGGGAGCTGTTTTTT
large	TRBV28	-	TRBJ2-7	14	CASSLWDRKGEQYF	TGTGCCAGCAGTTTGTGGGACCGTAAGGGGGAGCAGTACTTC
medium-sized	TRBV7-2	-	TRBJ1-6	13	CASSLFEGSPLHF	TGTGCCAGCAGCTTATTTGAGGGCTCACCCCTCCACTTT